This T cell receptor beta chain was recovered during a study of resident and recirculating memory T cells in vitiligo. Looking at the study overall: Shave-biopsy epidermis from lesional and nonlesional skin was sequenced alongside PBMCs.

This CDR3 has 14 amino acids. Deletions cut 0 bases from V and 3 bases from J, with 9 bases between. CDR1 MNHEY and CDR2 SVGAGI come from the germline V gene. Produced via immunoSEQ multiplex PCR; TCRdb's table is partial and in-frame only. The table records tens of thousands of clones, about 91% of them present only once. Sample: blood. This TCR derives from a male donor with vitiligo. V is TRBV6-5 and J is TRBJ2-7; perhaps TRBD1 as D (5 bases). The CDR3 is CASSYSPQGYEQYF. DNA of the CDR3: TGTGCCAGCAGTTACTCGCCGCAGGGCTACGAGCAGTACTTC.